One sample yielded the 21 T cell receptor beta chains listed below, sequenced in a study of blood T cell repertoires in COVID-19. Measured with immunoSEQ multiplex PCR; TCRdb has only the in-frame clones, and not every one. The profile shows about 53,000 clones, roughly four fifths of them singletons. The sequencing sample was made of peripheral blood. All receptors come from a human donor in a cohort sampled during active COVID-19.

The V call is TRBV7-2, the J call TRBJ2-3; the match to TRBD2 covers 7 bases. The CDR3 loop spans 16 amino acids. V gave up 5 bases and J gave up 1 base; unmatched junction bases: 9. The germline V gene has CDR1 SGHTA and CDR2 FQGNSA. This CDR3 reads CASSKMGGGGTDTQYF. CDR3 DNA sequence: TGTGCCAGCAGCAAAATGGGGGGAGGGGGCACAGATACGCAGTATTTT.

This clone was detected only a few times. The chain combines TRBV19 with TRBJ1-1, with TRBD1 as a possible D gene (5 bases). Between the trimmed V and J ends, which lost 9 bases and 1 base, there was a span of 15 bases. The CDR3 is 14 residues long. Germline loops: CDR1 LNHDA, CDR2 SQIVND (reference sequence). This CDR3 is CASTRKGSNTEAFF. CDR3 coding DNA: TGTGCCAGCACCCGTAAGGGGTCGAACACTGAAGCTTTCTTT.

The chain is built from TRBV5-6 and TRBJ2-1, with a tentative D call TRBD2 (5 bases). The CDR3 covers 13 residues. V was clipped by 4 bases and J by 15 bases, with 20 bases between them. Germline V gives CDR1 SGHDT, CDR2 YYEEEE. The CDR3 DNA sequence: TGTGCCAGCAGCGCCACTAGTACCCAAGGGCTGTTCTTC. Translating gives CASSATSTQGLFF.

This clone was recorded once. The chain couples TRBV7-8 to TRBJ2-1, with a weak D call TRBD2 (5 bases). The V gene's germline CDR1 is SGHVS and CDR2 FQNEAQ. The ends were cut back, 7 bases at V and 2 bases at J, with 24 bases in the middle. This CDR3 region has 18 residues. The DNA of the CDR3 is TGTGCCAGCACTCCCGGCCCTAGCCCCCTTGGAACCTACAATGAGCAGTTCTTC. Translating gives CASTPGPSPLGTYNEQFF.

V gene TRBV2 combines with J gene TRBJ2-4, with D possibly TRBD1 on 5 matching bases. Germline V gene lookup returns CDR1 SNHLY and CDR2 FYNNEI. The CDR3 spans 13 residues. Trimming took 5 bases from V and 5 from J, leaving 10 bases between them. As DNA, the CDR3 is TGTGCCAGCAGTCAAGACAGACAAAACATTCAGTACTTC. Protein: CASSQDRQNIQYF.

The V call is TRBV6-1, the J call TRBJ2-1; 7 nucleotides match TRBD1. The CDR3 runs 16 residues. The V and J ends lost 0 bases and 7 bases, in that order; junction bases with no gene match: 9. Germline V gene data show CDR1 as MNHNS and CDR2 as SASEGT. For the CDR3, the DNA is TGTGCCAGCAGTGAAGCGGGGAAGGGGGCACGAAATGAGCAGTTCTTC. The encoded protein is CASSEAGKGARNEQFF.

The rearrangement joins TRBV4-1 to TRBJ2-2; D unclear. The germline V gene has CDR1 MGHRA and CDR2 YSYEKL. V gave up 0 bases and J gave up 4 bases, with 12 bases separating them. This CDR3 spans 16 amino acids. The CDR3 nucleotides are TGCGCCAGCAGCCAAGAGGTCGCAACGGGCACCGGGGAGCTGTTTTTT. This encodes CASSQEVATGTGELFF.

The chain recombines TRBV6-4 with TRBJ2-3, with 11 bases fitting TRBD2. Germline V lookup: CDR1 MRHNA, CDR2 SNTAGT. This CDR3 is 15 amino acids long. The trim removed 3 bases at V and 4 bases at J, leaving 3 bases unmatched. CDR3 loop: CASSETSGEADTQYF. The CDR3 bases are TGTGCCAGCAGTGAGACTAGCGGGGAGGCAGATACGCAGTATTTT.

This clone was counted a few times. The chain couples TRBV7-9 to TRBJ2-7; D not resolved. This CDR3 spans 14 amino acids. Deletions cut 3 bases from V and 0 bases from J, with 9 bases between. CDR1 is SEHNR and CDR2 is FQNEAQ in the germline V gene (reference sequence). CDR3 sequence: CASSFGRDSYEQYF. Here the CDR3 DNA reads TGTGCCAGCAGCTTCGGTAGAGACTCCTACGAGCAGTACTTC.

The chain combines TRBV27 with TRBJ1-4; D unresolved. The CDR3 sequence is 13 residues long. Germline assignment: CDR1 MNHEY and CDR2 SMNVEV (reference sequence). V shed 3 bases and J shed 5 bases, with 7 bases lying between them. CDR3 in DNA: TGTGCCAGCAGTTTTTCCGGGAATGAAAAACTGTTTTTT. Residues: CASSFSGNEKLFF.

The V gene is TRBV5-1, the J gene TRBJ1-5, with D uncertain. Germline values: CDR1 SGHRS, CDR2 YFSETQ. The V and J ends lost 0 bases and 2 bases respectively, with 6 bases between them. The CDR3 spans 14 residues. DNA for the CDR3: TGCGCCAGCAGCTTGGACGGTGGCAATCAGCCCCAGCATTTT. Protein product: CASSLDGGNQPQHF.

This clone was recorded a few times. V usage is TRBV11-2 and J usage is TRBJ2-1; 14 bases are shared with TRBD2. The trim removed 4 bases at V and 3 bases at J, leaving 5 bases unmatched. Germline CDR1 reads SGHAT; CDR2 reads FQNNGV. The CDR3 consists of 17 residues. CDR3 nucleotides: TGTGCCAGCAGCTCTGGACTAGCGGGGGGCTTCTACAATGAGCAGTTCTTC. It is translated as CASSSGLAGGFYNEQFF. Combining the CDR3 with reference TRBV11-2 and TRBJ2-1 gives the whole variable domain EAGVAQSPRYKIIEKRQSVAFWCNPISGHATLYWYQQILGQGPKLLIQFQNNGVVDDSQLPKDRFSAERLKGVDSTLKIQPAKLEDSAVYLCASSSGLAGGFYNEQFFGPGTRLTVL.

This chain uses TRBV27 with TRBJ2-1, with 7 positions matching TRBD1. V trimming: 3 bases; J trimming: 9 bases; junction bases outside the gene matches: 8. The germline V gene has CDR1 MNHEY and CDR2 SMNVEV (reference sequence). This CDR3 has 14 residues. The chain's CDR3 is CASSFVRDSLEQFF. The DNA of the CDR3 is TGTGCCAGCAGTTTCGTCCGGGACAGCCTTGAGCAGTTCTTC.

CDR3 protein: CASSLGGLEQYF. In DNA, the CDR3 is TGTGCCAGCAGCCTGGGGGGGCTCGAGCAGTACTTC. V gene TRBV7-8 combines with J gene TRBJ2-7, with D possibly being TRBD2 (7 bases). Germline loops: CDR1 SGHVS, CDR2 FQNEAQ. V was shortened by 5 bases and J by 6 bases, with 11 bases between the two germline ends. The CDR3 totals 12 residues.

This chain joins TRBV18 and TRBJ1-2; D is unresolved. The V and J ends lost 2 bases and 1 base respectively, with 20 bases between them. This CDR3 region has 18 residues. CDR1 and CDR2 (germline): KGHSH, LQKENI. The CDR3 nucleotides read TGTGCCAGCTCACCATCGCTGGAAGGACTCCTAAGTAACTATGGCTACACCTTC. Protein sequence: CASSPSLEGLLSNYGYTF.

The chain has TRBV27 and TRBJ1-1, with a possible D match to TRBD1 (6 bases). Germline V gene lookup returns CDR1 MNHEY and CDR2 SMNVEV (reference sequence). This CDR3 region has 13 residues. Trimming removed 5 bases from V and 5 bases from J, with 12 bases in between. CDR3 amino acids: CASSTSTGTEAFF. The CDR3 DNA reads as TGTGCCAGCAGTACCTCCACAGGGACTGAAGCTTTCTTT.

As to this clone: Within the sample, other DNA sequences also encode this same CDR3. The rearrangement joins TRBV6-4 to TRBJ1-1; TRBD1 is a possible D gene (5 bases). The length of the CDR3 is 14 residues. Germline V gene data show CDR1 as MRHNA and CDR2 as SNTAGT. V lost 5 bases to trimming and J lost 2 bases, with 12 bases between them. CDR3 nucleotide sequence: TGTGCCAGCAGTCCCGGGGGGGTCAACACTGAAGCTTTCTTT. Translation gives CASSPGGVNTEAFF.

This chain links TRBV11-2 with TRBJ2-6; D might be TRBD2 (6 bases). V lost 2 bases and J lost 0, with 14 bases in between. Looked up from germline, CDR1 is SGHAT and CDR2 is FQNNGV. This CDR3 contains 18 residues. CDR3 DNA: TGTGCCAGCAGCTTATTTGACGCGGGACCCTCTGGGGCCAACGTCCTGACTTTC. Protein product: CASSLFDAGPSGANVLTF. Together with reference TRBV11-2 and TRBJ2-6, the CDR3 gives the full variable domain: EAGVAQSPRYKIIEKRQSVAFWCNPISGHATLYWYQQILGQGPKLLIQFQNNGVVDDSQLPKDRFSAERLKGVDSTLKIQPAKLEDSAVYLCASSLFDAGPSGANVLTFGAGSRLTVL.

The gene calls are TRBV28 and TRBJ1-2, with 7 nucleotides matching TRBD1. CDR3 length: 14 amino acids. In germline, CDR1 is MDHEN, CDR2 SYDVKM. After removal of 5 bases from V and 6 bases from J, the junction contained 9 bases not matched to a gene. The CDR3 DNA sequence: TGTGCCAGCAGTCTCATCGACAGGGAGAATGGCTACACCTTC. Encoded protein: CASSLIDRENGYTF.

The chain carries TRBV2 and TRBJ1-2, with a weak D call TRBD1 (6 bases). The CDR3 loop spans 14 amino acids. Trimming stripped 4 bases from V and 2 bases from J, with 11 bases between. Germline V gene lookup returns CDR1 SNHLY and CDR2 FYNNEI. The CDR3, as DNA: TGTGCCAGCAGTGCTTCACAGGGCAACTATGGCTACACCTTC. This gives the protein CASSASQGNYGYTF.

Comments on this clone: Germline and junction disagree at one end, which may indicate a read error. The chain recombines TRBV6-2 or TRBV6-3 with TRBJ1-2; possible D gene TRBD1, 6 bases. The length of the CDR3 is 15 residues. Germline V gives CDR1 MNHEY, CDR2 SVGEGT. CDR3 amino acids: CASSHSGHQNYGYTF. The CDR3 coding sequence is TGTGCCAGCAGTCACTCGGGACACCAAAACTATGGCTACACCTTC.